The clone carrying this T cell receptor (beta chain) turned up a few times. What it binds is not known. The sample belongs to a study of T-cell memory formation after mild COVID-19. The study's findings and limits: Those CD4+ clones that contracted were mainly in CM and EM (CD8+ ones in EMRA).

From the 5' RACE reads, TCRdb called clonotypes with MiXCR, one entry per CDR3 protein. Of roughly 48,000 distinct CDR3 sequences listed, around 25% were seen once; the top ten hold 43%. V gave up 5 bases and J gave up 11 bases, with 12 bases separating them. This CDR3 has 12 amino acids. CDR1 and CDR2 (germline): SGHVS, FQNEAQ. The TCR comes from a man between 18 and 35 years old who had mild COVID-19 (a few samples of this study predate the infection). Cell type and time point are not known. Sequenced sample: PBMCs or a T cell subset sorted from them (not recorded which). The J gene is TRBJ2-2, the V gene TRBV7-8; D gene ambiguous. The CDR3 protein is CASSPPLGELFF. Here the CDR3 DNA reads TGTGCCAGCAGCCCACCGCTGGGCGAGCTGTTTTTT.